This TCR beta chain was obtained from a study of metastatic and nonmetastatic thyroid tumors. In the study overall: Samples came from malignant and benign thyroid patients, and repertoires were compared across blood and tumor or nodule tissue.

The study's findings and limits: Benign nodules reportedly had significantly lower TCR beta diversity than malignant thyroid tumors in blood and tumor.

The entire patient cohort was treatment-naive prior to thyroid surgery. The CDR3 contains 12 residues. V lost 2 bases and J 4 bases, leaving 5 bases between the germline ends. CDR1 is SGHAT, CDR2 FQNNGV, per germline. This clone was counted at least ten times. Its specificity is unknown. The identical CDR3 is also encoded by other nucleotide sequences in the sample. Original handling: It was from CDR3 differences across clinicopathological groups that a distant-metastasis classifier for papillary thyroid cancer was built. With MiXCR, TCRdb reprocessed the PCR reads. The V and J calls here are based on TCRdb, not the publication. Among some 25,000 clones, 21% were seen once, and the ten largest hold 13%.

The chain joins TRBV11-2 to TRBJ2-5, with unresolved D. The sample consisted of blood. The sequence came from a male donor with papillary thyroid cancer or a benign thyroid nodule (not recorded which). Some clones in this sample may be carry-over from other donors' samples. The CDR3: CASSLTVETQYF. CDR3 nucleotides: TGTGCCAGCAGCTTAACGGTAGAGACCCAGTACTTC. Drawing the rest from reference TRBV11-2 and TRBJ2-5, the complete variable domain is EAGVAQSPRYKIIEKRQSVAFWCNPISGHATLYWYQQILGQGPKLLIQFQNNGVVDDSQLPKDRFSAERLKGVDSTLKIQPAKLEDSAVYLCASSLTVETQYFGPGTRLLVL.